The 29 T cell receptor beta chains listed next were all sequenced from one sample in a study of T cells in Graves' hyperthyroidism and ophthalmopathy. RNA transcripts were the template for amplifying TCR beta CDR3 regions. Primed by the HTBI set, a first-round RT-PCR was run on the TCR CDR3. One entry per CDR3 protein, called by TCRdb with MiXCR from the multiplex PCR reads. The top ten clones hold around 43% of a sample with a few hundred thousand distinct CDR3 sequences, around 17% of them seen once. Sequenced material: blood. The receptor source for this set is a man in his forties with Graves' hyperthyroidism.

The chain employs TRBV19 and TRBJ1-5, with 8 bases fitting TRBD1. The J segment lost 12 bases and the V segment lost 8 bases, leaving 9 bases of the junction unmatched. The CDR3 is 12 amino acids. Germline V gene lookup returns CDR1 LNHDA and CDR2 SQIVND (reference sequence). Here the CDR3 DNA reads TGTGCCAGTCAGGGACAGGCGACGGACCAGCATTTT. Residues: CASQGQATDQHF.

At least ten counts were recorded for this clonotype. The rearrangement uses TRBV24-1 and TRBJ2-3; D remains unclear. Trimming took 5 bases from V and 3 from J, leaving 8 bases between them. Germline assignment: CDR1 KGHDR and CDR2 SFDVKD. The CDR3 extends over 13 amino acids. Here the CDR3 reads CATSVQVTDTQYF. The CDR3 DNA is TGTGCCACCAGTGTCCAGGTGACAGATACGCAGTATTTT.

This clonotype has a count of ten or more. The gene calls are TRBV24-1 and TRBJ2-1; D possibly corresponds to TRBD2 (6 bases). Germline V CDR1 and CDR2: KGHDR, SFDVKD. This CDR3 has 13 residues. V was cut by 0 bases and J by 14 bases, with 13 bases left in between. CDR3 amino acids: CATSDLPGRGKFF. CDR3 bases: TGTGCCACCAGTGATTTGCCCGGTCGCGGGAAGTTCTTC.

This clonotype was detected a few times. V usage is TRBV7-9 and J usage is TRBJ1-2; no clear D gene. The ends were cut back, 0 bases at V and 1 base at J, with 6 bases in the middle. Germline-derived CDR1 and CDR2 are SEHNR and FQNEAQ (reference sequence). The CDR3 covers 14 residues. This CDR3 reads CASSLAGNNYGYTF. CDR3 nucleotide sequence: TGTGCCAGCAGCTTAGCTGGCAATAACTATGGCTACACCTTC.

This clonotype was found a few times. The CDR3, as DNA: TGTGCCAGCAGCCGACTAGCGGGGGGGATAACCTACGAGCAGTACTTC. Translation gives CASSRLAGGITYEQYF. The chain links TRBV7-3 to TRBJ2-7; 14 nucleotides agree with TRBD2. CDR1 is SGHTA, CDR2 FQGTGA, per germline. The CDR3 has 16 residues. V shed 5 bases, J shed 2 bases, and the junction held 5 bases outside the gene matches.

At least ten counts were recorded for this clonotype. The genes are TRBV2 and TRBJ1-2; D not certain. Germline loops: CDR1 SNHLY, CDR2 FYNNEI. The V end lost 4 bases, the J end lost 4 bases, and 10 bases lay between the germline ends. This CDR3 is built from 13 residues. CDR3 amino acids: CASSGTLSYGYTF. Written as DNA, the CDR3 is TGTGCCAGCAGTGGCACTCTCAGCTATGGCTACACCTTC. The full variable domain, its missing parts supplied by reference TRBV2 and TRBJ1-2, is EPEVTQTPSHQVTQMGQEVILRCVPISNHLYFYWYRQILGQKVEFLVSFYNNEISEKSEIFDDQFSVERPDGSNFTLKIRSTKLEDSAMYFCASSGTLSYGYTFGSGTRLTVV.

The chain links TRBV11-3 to TRBJ1-1; TRBD1 aligns across 8 bases. Per the germline V gene, CDR1 is SGHNT and CDR2 is YENEEA. This CDR3 comprises 15 residues. Trimming at V came to 2 bases and at J to 7 bases, leaving 9 bases not matched to a gene. The CDR3 DNA follows: TGTGCCAGCAGCTTACAGGGGGCTTTGTTCAGTGAAGCTTTCTTT. Translated: CASSLQGALFSEAFF.

The chain recombines TRBV19 with TRBJ1-5; 7 nucleotides match TRBD1. Per the germline V gene, CDR1 is LNHDA and CDR2 is SQIVND (reference sequence). The CDR3 has 19 residues. V lost 8 bases and J lost 1; bases outside the gene matches: 20. CDR3 nucleotides: TGTGCCAGTTCCTGGACAGGCGGACAAAGGGTGGACAGCAATCAGCCCCAGCATTTT. This sequence encodes CASSWTGGQRVDSNQPQHF.

Ten or more counts support this clonotype. The V gene is TRBV20-1, the J gene TRBJ2-7; tentative D call: TRBD1 (6 bases). There are 13 residues in the CDR3. V lost 4 bases, J lost 4 bases, and 14 bases lay in between. From germline, CDR1 is DFQATT and CDR2 SNEGSKA (reference sequence). CDR3: CSAMDRNKYEQYF. In DNA form, the CDR3 reads TGCAGTGCTATGGACAGAAACAAATACGAGCAGTACTTC.

Many counts were recorded for this clonotype. The chain is built from TRBV4-1 and TRBJ2-1; 11 bases line up with TRBD1. The CDR3 covers 17 residues. The germline V gene encodes CDR1 MGHRA and CDR2 YSYEKL. V dropped 4 bases and J dropped 7; count of bases not matched to a gene: 12. The CDR3 nucleotides read TGCGCCAGCAGCCGAACCGGGACAGGGGGTTTGTGGAATGAGCAGTTCTTC. Translation gives CASSRTGTGGLWNEQFF.

This clonotype was recorded at least ten times. V and J are TRBV11-2 and TRBJ2-3, with TRBD2 as a possible D gene (7 bases). CDR3 length: 15 amino acids. Germline CDR1 and CDR2: SGHAT and FQNNGV. V was pared by 1 base and J by 5 bases, with 13 bases between. The CDR3 region is CASSLVGGGGDTQYF. CDR3 sequence (DNA): TGTGCCAGCAGCTTAGTCGGAGGGGGGGGAGATACGCAGTATTTT.

The J gene is TRBJ2-7, the V gene TRBV5-5; D is ambiguous. CDR1 is SGHKS, CDR2 YYEKEE, per germline (reference sequence). CDR3 length equals 13 residues. The V end was cut by 0 bases, the J end by 3 bases, with 7 bases between. Written as DNA, the CDR3 is TGTGCCAGCAGCTTGGCGGTGATCTACGAGCAGTACTTC. Translated: CASSLAVIYEQYF. Looking up the rest from reference TRBV5-5 and TRBJ2-7 gives the full variable domain: DAGVTQSPTHLIKTRGQQVTLRCSPISGHKSVSWYQQVLGQGPQFIFQYYEKEERGRGNFPDRFSARQFPNYSSELNVNALLLGDSALYLCASSLAVIYEQYFGPGTRLTVT.

In regard to this clonotype: This sequence may be a read error, since a much larger clone differs from it by one base. The V and J genes are TRBV12-3 or TRBV12-4 and TRBJ2-3, with a tentative D call TRBD1 (6 bases). The CDR3 length is 15 residues. The chain's CDR3 is CASSLARGSTGTQYF. The CDR3 coding sequence is TGTGCCAGCAGTTTAGCGAGGGGGAGCACAGGTACGCAGTATTTT.

This clonotype has at least ten counts. The CDR3 DNA is TGCAGTGCTAGAGATCTGATGGGACAAGCCTATAATTCACCCCTCCACTTT. Its protein product is CSARDLMGQAYNSPLHF. The genes are TRBV20-1 and TRBJ1-6, with D possibly being TRBD1 (6 bases). Germline CDR1 is DFQATT and CDR2 is SNEGSKA (reference sequence). V lost 0 bases to trimming and J lost 2 bases, with 14 bases between them. This CDR3 spans 17 amino acids.

The table lists this clonotype with many counts. In nucleotides, the CDR3 is TGTGCCAGCAGTGACTTGAATGAGCAGTTCTTC. Translated: CASSDLNEQFF. The genes are TRBV2 and TRBJ2-1; D is ambiguous. This CDR3 contains 11 residues. V was pared by 3 bases and J by 7 bases, with 4 bases between. Germline CDR1 and CDR2: SNHLY and FYNNEI.

The sample holds one count of this clonotype. CDR3 region: CASSLRRHNSPLHF. The CDR3 nucleotides read TGTGCCAGCAGTTTAAGGCGCCATAATTCACCCCTCCACTTT. V is TRBV27 and J is TRBJ1-6, with no clear D. V was pared by 2 bases and J by 5 bases, with 7 bases between. CDR3 size: 14 residues. CDR1 and CDR2 (germline): MNHEY, SMNVEV (reference sequence).

This clonotype appeared many times. V gene TRBV15 combines with J gene TRBJ1-3; 8 nucleotides agree with TRBD1. Unmatched junction bases numbered 5, after V lost 3 bases and J lost 4 bases. CDR3 size: 15 residues. CDR1 is LNHNV and CDR2 is YYDKDF in the germline V gene (reference sequence). The CDR3 DNA is TGTGCCACCAGCAGGGACAGGGCGAAAGGAAACACCATATATTTT. Amino acid sequence: CATSRDRAKGNTIYF.

This clonotype appeared many times. The gene calls are TRBV12-3 or TRBV12-4 and TRBJ2-7, with D perhaps being TRBD1 or TRBD2 (5 bases each). Trimming pared 4 bases from V and 5 bases from J, leaving 18 bases between. The CDR3 consists of 15 residues. CDR3 coding DNA: TGTGCCAGCAGTTCTTTCTTGGCAGGGACCAACGAGCAGTACTTC. Amino acids: CASSSFLAGTNEQYF.

Ten or more counts support this clonotype. The chain couples TRBV6-1 to TRBJ2-1; 9 positions match TRBD1. V shed 7 bases and J 8 bases; nucleotides not matched to a gene: 12. Germline V gene sequence: CDR1 MNHNS, CDR2 SASEGT. CDR3 length equals 15 residues. The DNA of the CDR3 is TGTGCCAGCAATCCGGGACAGGGAGTTGGAGATGAGCAGTTCTTC. It encodes CASNPGQGVGDEQFF.

V gene TRBV12-5 combines with J gene TRBJ2-7; 8 bases fit TRBD1. Trimming took 0 bases from V and 3 from J; bases not matched to a gene: 7. Germline-derived CDR1 and CDR2 are LGHNT and FRNRAP. The CDR3 is 16 residues long. The CDR3 loop is CASGLVPGQGDYEQYF. CDR3 coding DNA: TGTGCTAGTGGTTTGGTACCCGGACAGGGAGACTACGAGCAGTACTTC.

This clonotype was counted ten times or more. The chain uses TRBV13 and TRBJ2-1, with 9 positions matching TRBD1. The CDR3 consists of 14 residues. V was clipped by 4 bases and J by 6 bases; unmatched bases: 4. The germline V gene encodes CDR1 PRHDT and CDR2 FYEKMQ (reference sequence). The DNA for the CDR3 is TGTGCCAGCAGCTCCAACAGGGGGCTCAATGAGCAGTTCTTC. Translating it yields CASSSNRGLNEQFF.

A few counts support this clonotype. The chain has TRBV15 and TRBJ1-4; D is undetermined. Germline V CDR1 and CDR2: LNHNV, YYDKDF (reference sequence). The CDR3 runs 14 residues. Trimming removed 8 bases from V and 0 bases from J, with 10 bases in between. The CDR3 DNA reads TGTGCCACCGGCGAGCAGACAACTAATGAAAAACTGTTTTTT. It codes for CATGEQTTNEKLFF.

Ten or more counts support this clonotype. The V gene is TRBV7-9, the J gene TRBJ1-1; D ambiguous. Trimming took off 6 bases at V and 8 bases at J, with 13 bases between the two ends. Looked up from germline, CDR1 is SEHNR and CDR2 is FQNEAQ (reference sequence). This CDR3 region has 12 residues. The CDR3, as DNA: TGTGCCAGCAGTTATGCGGCCGACGAAGCTTTCTTT. This codes for CASSYAADEAFF.

This clonotype was observed a single time. The chain couples TRBV7-2 to TRBJ2-1; TRBD2 agrees at 7 bases. The germline V gene has CDR1 SGHTA and CDR2 FQGNSA. The CDR3 runs 12 residues. Trimming cost V 5 bases and J 11 bases; bases outside gene matches: 6. The CDR3 bases are TGTGCCAGCAGCCCTTTGGGGACTAAGCAGTTCTTC. It yields the protein CASSPLGTKQFF.

This clonotype appeared a few times. The J gene is TRBJ2-3, the V gene TRBV6-1; TRBD2 aligns across 8 bases. Germline trimming cut 6 bases from V and 4 bases from J; bases unmatched to any gene: 6. The CDR3 loop spans 14 amino acids. Per the germline V gene, CDR1 is MNHNS and CDR2 is SASEGT. The CDR3 reads CASRRGALADTQYF. CDR3 nucleotide sequence: TGTGCCAGCAGGCGGGGGGCCTTGGCAGATACGCAGTATTTT.

This clonotype was counted ten times or more. This chain connects TRBV11-2 to TRBJ2-5; 7 bases match TRBD1. The length of the CDR3 is 16 residues. Looked up from germline, CDR1 is SGHAT and CDR2 is FQNNGV. Trimming took 0 bases from V and 5 from J; bases not matched to a gene: 9. The CDR3 nucleotides read TGTGCCAGCAGCTTAGATTCGGGGACAGCAAGGGAGACCCAGTACTTC. Its translation is CASSLDSGTARETQYF.

This clonotype was counted many times. The V and J genes are TRBV6-2 or TRBV6-3 and TRBJ2-3; 10 bases line up with TRBD1. Germline V lookup: CDR1 MNHEY, CDR2 SVGEGT. The J segment lost 5 bases and the V segment lost 7 bases, leaving 3 bases of the junction unmatched. The CDR3 contains 13 residues. The CDR3 here is CASTRDRGDTQYF. As DNA, the CDR3 is TGTGCCAGCACCCGGGACAGGGGAGATACGCAGTATTTT.

This clonotype was seen many times. The chain combines TRBV5-6 with TRBJ2-1; 10 bases fit TRBD1. The CDR3 length is 15 residues. The J segment lost 6 bases and the V segment lost 0 bases, leaving 3 bases of the junction unmatched. Germline values: CDR1 SGHDT, CDR2 YYEEEE. CDR3 sequence: CASSLGQGAFNEQFF. The DNA for the CDR3 is TGTGCCAGCAGCTTGGGACAGGGGGCTTTCAATGAGCAGTTCTTC. The full variable domain, with the rest looked up from reference TRBV5-6 and TRBJ2-1, is DAGVTQSPTHLIKTRGQQVTLRCSPKSGHDTVSWYQQALGQGPQFIFQYYEEEERQRGNFPDRFSGHQFPNYSSELNVNALLLGDSALYLCASSLGQGAFNEQFFGPGTRLTVL.

Of note for this clonotype: This could be a read error, since a much larger clone is one nucleotide away. V usage is TRBV7-2 and J usage is TRBJ2-5; no clear D. This CDR3 is 13 amino acids long. Germline V gives CDR1 SGHTA, CDR2 FQGNSA. The chain's CDR3 is CASSSRRQETQHF. The CDR3 bases are TGTGCCAGCAGCTCCAGACGGCAAGAGACCCAGCACTTC.